The 8 T cell receptor beta chains below come from one sample, sequenced in a study of T cells in Graves' hyperthyroidism and ophthalmopathy. Amplification of TCR beta CDR3 regions used RNA as the template. Carried out on the TCR CDR3, a first-round RT-PCR used the HTBI primer set. TCRdb reprocessed the multiplex PCR reads with MiXCR, giving one entry per CDR3 protein. The data contain 400,000 to 450,000 distinct CDR3 sequences, about 15% of them singletons. Sequencing was performed on blood. These receptors came from a young man with Graves' ophthalmopathy.

The CDR3 DNA sequence: TGCGCCAGCAGCCAAAAGACAGAGAACAATGAGCAGTTCTTC. It specifies CASSQKTENNEQFF. The chain recombines TRBV4-1 with TRBJ2-1, with D possibly being TRBD1 (5 bases). V gave up 2 bases and J gave up 5 bases, with 10 bases separating them. This CDR3 contains 14 residues. CDR1 is MGHRA and CDR2 is YSYEKL in the germline V gene.

This clonotype has at least ten counts. The genes are TRBV9 and TRBJ2-5, with TRBD2 matching 8 bases. The V segment lost 0 bases and the J segment 4 bases; nucleotides outside the gene matches: 5. Germline lookup yields CDR1 SGDLS and CDR2 YYNGEE. The CDR3 consists of 15 residues. CDR3 in amino acids: CASSVATAGGETQYF. The CDR3 nucleotides read TGTGCCAGCAGCGTAGCGACGGCGGGGGGAGAGACCCAGTACTTC.

As concerns this clonotype: One end of the junction fails to match germline, which may point to a read error. As DNA, the CDR3 is TGTGCTACTGGTTTGCCAGGGGGCTATGGCTACACCTTC. Translation gives CATGLPGGYGYTF. The chain employs TRBV12-5 and TRBJ1-2, with 7 bases lining up with TRBD1. This CDR3 is 13 amino acids long. The germline CDR1 and CDR2 sequences are LGHNT and FRNRAP.

The sample holds many counts of this clonotype. V is TRBV30 and J is TRBJ2-1, with 8 bases aligning to TRBD2. Per the germline V gene, CDR1 is GTSNPN and CDR2 is SVGIG (reference sequence). Trimming at V came to 3 bases and at J to 2 bases, leaving 3 bases not matched to a gene. This CDR3 spans 14 amino acids. In nucleotides, the CDR3 is TGTGCCTGGAGCGGGGGGGCGCCCTACAATGAGCAGTTCTTC. The encoded protein is CAWSGGAPYNEQFF.

This clonotype has more than one count but fewer than ten. This sequence joins TRBV4-1 and TRBJ2-3; 7 bases fit TRBD2. The CDR3 spans 17 residues. V dropped 1 base and J dropped 0; count of bases not matched to a gene: 7. Per the germline V gene, CDR1 is MGHRA and CDR2 is YSYEKL. The CDR3 spells CASSQVPSGASTDTQYF. The CDR3 DNA follows: TGCGCCAGCAGCCAAGTGCCTAGCGGTGCTAGCACAGATACGCAGTATTTT.

This clonotype was seen ten or more times. V usage is TRBV2 and J usage is TRBJ1-1, with no clear D. Germline values: CDR1 SNHLY, CDR2 FYNNEI. Trimming stripped 9 bases from V and 0 bases from J, with 5 bases between. The CDR3 covers 11 residues. CDR3 nucleotides: TGTGCCAGTCAAGTGAACACTGAAGCTTTCTTT. Its protein product is CASQVNTEAFF.

This clonotype was recorded at least ten times. V and J are TRBV7-2 and TRBJ2-7, with 7 positions matching TRBD2. Germline V lookup: CDR1 SGHTA, CDR2 FQGNSA. The ends lost 4 bases at V and 2 bases at J; junction bases unmatched: 8. The CDR3 runs 15 residues. CDR3 sequence: CASSSKRDGTYEQYF. CDR3 coding DNA: TGTGCCAGCAGCTCAAAGCGGGACGGGACCTACGAGCAGTACTTC.

This clonotype was picked up a small number of times. The chain employs TRBV6-1 and TRBJ2-3; either TRBD1 or TRBD2 may fit D (6 bases each). The germline V gene encodes CDR1 MNHNS and CDR2 SASEGT. V shed 4 bases and J shed 2 bases, with 7 bases lying between them. This CDR3 has 13 amino acids. CDR3 loop: CASSAGATDTQYF. The CDR3 nucleotides are TGTGCCAGCAGTGCGGGGGCCACAGATACGCAGTATTTT.